The source of this T cell receptor (beta chain) is a study of T cells after yellow fever vaccination. Study information: It was SMART-Seq v4 Ultra Low Input that prepared the fractions with low cell numbers. Study-wide findings and caveats: Among primary-vaccination clones, most reappeared after the booster, at just under 98% for CD4 and around 90% for CD8. It was the secondary response that reached its peak faster, day 5 versus 15, but it was weaker.

Germline V gene lookup returns CDR1 SGHRS and CDR2 YFSETQ. CDR3 length equals 16 residues. V lost 2 bases, J lost 3 bases, and 7 bases stayed unmatched. 5'RACE template switching added a universal primer site and UMIs to TCR cDNA. TCRdb processed the 5' RACE reads anew with MiXCR; each CDR3 protein has one entry. The profile shows hundreds of thousands of distinct CDR3 sequences, about 13% of them singletons. At least ten counts were recorded for this clonotype. No antigen is known for it. Sequencing was performed on PBMCs, taken on the day of the yellow fever booster vaccination. This clonotype was sampled from a man aged 25-45 years who received the YFV17D yellow fever vaccine. This chain uses TRBV5-1 with TRBJ2-7; TRBD2 aligns across 11 bases. CDR3 protein: CASSLQAGTSGYEQYF. For the CDR3, the DNA is TGCGCCAGCAGCTTACAGGCCGGGACTAGCGGCTACGAGCAGTACTTC. Based on the CDR3 plus reference TRBV5-1 and TRBJ2-7, the full variable domain is KAGVTQTPRYLIKTRGQQVTLSCSPISGHRSVSWYQQTPGQGLQFLFEYFSETQRNKGNFPGRFSGRQFSNSRSEMNVSTLELGDSALYLCASSLQAGTSGYEQYFGPGTRLTVT.